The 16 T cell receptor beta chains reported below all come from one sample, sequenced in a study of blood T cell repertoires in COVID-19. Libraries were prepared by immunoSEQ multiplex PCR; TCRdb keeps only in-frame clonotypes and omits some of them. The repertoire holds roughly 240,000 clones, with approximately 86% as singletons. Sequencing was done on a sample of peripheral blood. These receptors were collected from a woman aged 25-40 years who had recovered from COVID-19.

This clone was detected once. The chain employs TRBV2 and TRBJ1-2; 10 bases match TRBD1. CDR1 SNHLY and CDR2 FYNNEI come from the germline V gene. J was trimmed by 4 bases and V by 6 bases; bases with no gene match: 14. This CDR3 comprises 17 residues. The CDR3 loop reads CASSRSGGTGAFYGYTF. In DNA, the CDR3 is TGTGCCAGCAGCAGATCCGGGGGGACAGGGGCGTTCTATGGCTACACCTTC.

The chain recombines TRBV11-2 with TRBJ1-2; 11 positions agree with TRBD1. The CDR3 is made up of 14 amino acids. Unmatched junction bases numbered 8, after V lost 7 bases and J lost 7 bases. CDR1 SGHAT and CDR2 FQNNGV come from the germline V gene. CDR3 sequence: CASTPWGTGGGYTF. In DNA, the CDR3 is TGTGCCAGCACCCCGTGGGGGACAGGGGGTGGCTACACCTTC.

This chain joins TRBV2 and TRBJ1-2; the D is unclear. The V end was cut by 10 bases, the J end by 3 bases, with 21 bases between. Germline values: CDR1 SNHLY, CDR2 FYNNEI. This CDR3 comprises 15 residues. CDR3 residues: CATNVGSPEDYGYTF. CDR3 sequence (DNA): TGTGCCACAAACGTTGGGAGTCCCGAGGACTATGGCTACACCTTC. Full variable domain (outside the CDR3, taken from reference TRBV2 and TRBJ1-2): EPEVTQTPSHQVTQMGQEVILRCVPISNHLYFYWYRQILGQKVEFLVSFYNNEISEKSEIFDDQFSVERPDGSNFTLKIRSTKLEDSAMYFCATNVGSPEDYGYTFGSGTRLTVV.

In nucleotides, the CDR3 is TGTGCCAGCAGTCCATGGACACAAGTAGCAGATACGCAGTATTTT. Translated, it gives CASSPWTQVADTQYF. The rearrangement joins TRBV2 to TRBJ2-3; D possibly corresponds to TRBD1 (5 bases). Trimming removed 5 bases from V and 4 bases from J, with 16 bases in between. The CDR3 contains 15 residues. Germline values: CDR1 SNHLY, CDR2 FYNNEI.

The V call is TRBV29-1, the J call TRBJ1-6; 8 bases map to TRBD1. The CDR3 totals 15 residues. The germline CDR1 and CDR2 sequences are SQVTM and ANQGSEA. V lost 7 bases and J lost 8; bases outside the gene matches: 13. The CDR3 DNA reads TGCAGCGACAGGGGGTCGAGAGGGGCAGATTCACCCCTCCACTTT. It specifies CSDRGSRGADSPLHF.

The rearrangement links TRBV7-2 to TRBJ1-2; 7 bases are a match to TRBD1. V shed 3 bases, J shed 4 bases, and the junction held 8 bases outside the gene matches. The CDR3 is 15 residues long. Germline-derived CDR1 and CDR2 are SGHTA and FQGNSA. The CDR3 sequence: CASSFTGVASYGYTF. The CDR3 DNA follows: TGTGCCAGCAGCTTCACAGGGGTAGCTAGCTATGGCTACACCTTC. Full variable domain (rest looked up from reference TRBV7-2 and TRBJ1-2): GAGVSQSPSNKVTEKGKDVELRCDPISGHTALYWYRQSLGQGLEFLIYFQGNSAPDKSGLPSDRFSAERTGGSVSTLTIQRTQQEDSAVYLCASSFTGVASYGYTFGSGTRLTVV.

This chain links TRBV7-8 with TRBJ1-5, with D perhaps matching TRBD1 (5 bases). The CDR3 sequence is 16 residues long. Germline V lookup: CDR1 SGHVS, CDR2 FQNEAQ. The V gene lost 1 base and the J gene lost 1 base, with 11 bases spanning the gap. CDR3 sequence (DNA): TGTGCCAGCAGCTTAGTCCCAGGGCTAAGCAATCAGCCCCAGCATTTT. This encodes CASSLVPGLSNQPQHF.

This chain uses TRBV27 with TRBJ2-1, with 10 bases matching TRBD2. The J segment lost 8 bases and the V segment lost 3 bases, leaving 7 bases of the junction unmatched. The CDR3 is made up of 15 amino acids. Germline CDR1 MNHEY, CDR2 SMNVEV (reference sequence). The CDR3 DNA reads TGTGCCAGCAGTTTCCGGACTAGCGGAGGGGATGAGCAGTTCTTC. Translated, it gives CASSFRTSGGDEQFF.

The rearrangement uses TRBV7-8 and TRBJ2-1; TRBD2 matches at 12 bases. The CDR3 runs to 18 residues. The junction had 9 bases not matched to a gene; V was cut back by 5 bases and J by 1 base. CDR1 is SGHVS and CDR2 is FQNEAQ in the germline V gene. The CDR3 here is CASSQTSGGKPSYNEQFF. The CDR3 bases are TGTGCCAGCAGCCAAACTAGCGGGGGGAAACCTTCCTACAATGAGCAGTTCTTC.

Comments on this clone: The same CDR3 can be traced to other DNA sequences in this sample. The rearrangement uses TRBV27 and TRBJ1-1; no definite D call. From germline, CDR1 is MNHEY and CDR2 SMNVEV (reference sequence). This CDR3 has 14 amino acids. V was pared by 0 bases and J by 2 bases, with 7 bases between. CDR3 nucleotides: TGTGCCAGCAGTTTATCGTCGGGAAACACTGAAGCTTTCTTT. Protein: CASSLSSGNTEAFF.

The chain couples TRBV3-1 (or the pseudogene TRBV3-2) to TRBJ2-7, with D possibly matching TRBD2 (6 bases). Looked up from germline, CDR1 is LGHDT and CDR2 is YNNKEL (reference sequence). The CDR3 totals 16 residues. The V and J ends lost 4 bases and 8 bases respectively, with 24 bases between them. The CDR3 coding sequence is TGTGCCAGCAGCCCTCGAGTCGGGACTGCCCTGCTGCAGCAGTACTTC. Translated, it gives CASSPRVGTALLQQYF.

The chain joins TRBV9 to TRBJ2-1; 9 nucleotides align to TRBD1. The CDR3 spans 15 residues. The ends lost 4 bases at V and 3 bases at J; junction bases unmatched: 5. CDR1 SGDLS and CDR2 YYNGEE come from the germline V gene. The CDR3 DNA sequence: TGTGCCAGCAGCCCGGGACAGGGAGTCTACAATGAGCAGTTCTTC. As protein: CASSPGQGVYNEQFF.

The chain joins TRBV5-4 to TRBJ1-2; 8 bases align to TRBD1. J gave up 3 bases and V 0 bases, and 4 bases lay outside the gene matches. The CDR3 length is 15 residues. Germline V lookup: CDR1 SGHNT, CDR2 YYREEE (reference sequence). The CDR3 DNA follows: TGTGCCAGCAGCTTGGGGACAGGGCTAGACTATGGCTACACCTTC. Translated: CASSLGTGLDYGYTF.

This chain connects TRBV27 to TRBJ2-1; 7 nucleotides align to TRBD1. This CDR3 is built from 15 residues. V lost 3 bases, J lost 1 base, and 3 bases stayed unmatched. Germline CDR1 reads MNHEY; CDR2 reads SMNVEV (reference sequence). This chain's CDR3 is CASSFRTGSYNEQFF. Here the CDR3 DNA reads TGTGCCAGCAGTTTTAGGACAGGATCCTACAATGAGCAGTTCTTC.

DNA for the CDR3: TGTGCCAGCAGGTTATCCGGGACAGGGGACACTGAAGCTTTCTTT. Its translation: CASRLSGTGDTEAFF. The chain links TRBV3-1 (or the pseudogene TRBV3-2) to TRBJ1-1, with 10 nucleotides matching TRBD1. The V segment lost 6 bases and the J segment 3 bases; nucleotides outside the gene matches: 7. In germline, CDR1 is LGHDT, CDR2 YNNKEL (reference sequence). The CDR3 loop spans 15 amino acids.

DNA of the CDR3: TGTGCCAGCAGCCCCCCCGGGGGGAATGAAAAACTGTTTTTT. Residues: CASSPPGGNEKLFF. The genes are TRBV6-5 and TRBJ1-4, with D perhaps matching TRBD1 (5 bases). CDR1 and CDR2 from the germline V gene are MNHEY and SVGAGI. This CDR3 has 14 residues. V was shortened by 6 bases and J by 5 bases, with 13 bases between the two germline ends.